This is a list of T cell receptor beta chains from one sample in a study of T cells expressing NK-cell markers. TCRdb re-called the 5' RACE reads and gives one entry per CDR3 protein, without DNA. This sample's table has 550,000 or so distinct CDR3 sequences. Sequenced: blood T cells: a sorted CD56 or NKG2C T cell subset, CD4+ or CD8+ T cells, or bulk PBMC T cells (not recorded which). Receptor source: a man younger than 35 in good health. Each CDR3 is given with its conserved first and last residue.

>TRBV19|TRBJ2-3
CASSILYGTDTQYF
>TRBV3-1|TRBJ2-1
CASSQAGLASTDEQFF
>TRBV5-1|TRBJ2-3
CASSFRFGTDTQYF
>TRBV4-2|TRBJ2-5
CASSQERGGTTNPETQYF
>TRBV5-1|TRBJ2-1
CASGRGGGSGIDEQFF
>TRBV14|TRBJ2-1
CASSQSSDEQFF
>TRBV5-1|TRBJ2-7
CASSLDSLYEQYF
>TRBV10-3|TRBJ2-2
CAIRARGSGRAGELFF
>TRBV29-1|TRBJ2-2
CSVDPGTSGIGTGELFF
>TRBV6-6|TRBJ2-3
CASGISTDTQYF
>TRBV20-1|TRBJ2-3
CSARQGHGSTDTQYF
>TRBV21-1|TRBJ1-5
CASSKVRDSNQPQHF
>TRBV5-1|TRBJ2-5
CASSSPRGSETQYF
>TRBV5-6|TRBJ2-7
CASSLERGRLSYEQYF
>TRBV7-2|TRBJ1-6
CASSPQAGQASSPLHF
>TRBV6-5|TRBJ1-1
CASSYSGTVWSAEAFF
>TRBV12-3/TRBV12-4|TRBJ2-3
CASSPFRGASTDTQYF
>TRBV20-1|TRBJ2-3
CSANSFFAGGFHSDTQYF
>TRBV29-1|TRBJ1-1
CSVLGYANTEAFF
>TRBV12-3/TRBV12-4|TRBJ1-5
CASSLRQTFDQPQHF
>TRBV21-1|TRBJ2-1
CASSSGHEKFF
>TRBV29-1|TRBJ2-1
CSVEEINGNEQFF
>TRBV5-1|TRBJ2-7
CASSQRGHHEQYF
>TRBV5-1|TRBJ1-4
CASSRAGTGFFATNEKLFF
>TRBV5-1|TRBJ2-5
CASSSRLAPQETQYF
>TRBV24-1|TRBJ2-5
CATSREQETQYF
>TRBV28|TRBJ2-7
CAVRGDYEQYF
>TRBV7-2|TRBJ2-3
CASSPGLAGEGTDTQYF
>TRBV29-1|TRBJ2-2
CSVEDRRRGPGELFF
>TRBV15|TRBJ1-4
CATSRGGLSGEKLFF
>TRBV7-2|TRBJ1-4
CASSQTGSTNEKLFF
>TRBV27|TRBJ1-3
CASSSQGPSGNTIYF
>TRBV7-3|TRBJ2-7
CASSLSPGTAYEQYF